This TCR beta chain was profiled in a study of identical twins. TCRdb independently ran MiXCR on the 5' RACE reads; one entry per CDR3 protein. This sample has about 920,000 distinct CDR3 sequences; around an eighth occur once, and the top ten carry roughly 1.5%. Another study also made use of these data, one on yellow fever vaccine responses in identical twins. This second study notes: Reports say the vaccine T cell response in twins looked partly convergent and partly personalized.

Sequenced input: PBMCs. This TCR came from a woman under 30 in good health.

CDR3 bases: TGTGCCAGCTCACAAACCGCGACTAGCGGGGGGGCCCAGACAGATACGCAGTATTTT. Protein sequence: CASSQTATSGGAQTDTQYF. The rearrangement uses TRBV18 and TRBJ2-3, with 14 bases matching TRBD2. Germline V gene sequence: CDR1 KGHSH, CDR2 LQKENI. Trimming cost V 4 bases and J 3 bases; bases outside gene matches: 12. This CDR3 has 19 amino acids.